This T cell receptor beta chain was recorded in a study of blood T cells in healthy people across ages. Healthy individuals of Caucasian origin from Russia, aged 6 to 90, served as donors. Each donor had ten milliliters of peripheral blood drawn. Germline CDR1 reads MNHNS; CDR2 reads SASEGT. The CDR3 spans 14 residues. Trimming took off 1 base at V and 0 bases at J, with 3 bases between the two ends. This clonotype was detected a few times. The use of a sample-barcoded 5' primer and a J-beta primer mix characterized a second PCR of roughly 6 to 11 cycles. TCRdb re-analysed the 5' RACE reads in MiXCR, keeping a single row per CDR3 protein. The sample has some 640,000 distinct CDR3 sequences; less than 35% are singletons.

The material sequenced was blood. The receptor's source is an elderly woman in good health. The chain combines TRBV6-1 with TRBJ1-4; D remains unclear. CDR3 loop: CASSEGATNEKLFF. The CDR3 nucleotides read TGTGCCAGCAGTGAAGGAGCAACTAATGAAAAACTGTTTTTT.